Following are 24 T cell receptor beta chains from one sample sequenced in a study of shared clonotypes between healthy human individuals. The assay was immunoSEQ multiplex PCR, and TCRdb's table has in-frame clones only and misses some. There are about 2,500,000 clones in the sample; around 94% occur only once, and over 0.12% lies in the top ten. Material for sequencing was naive CD4+ T cells sorted from blood. Subset specified: CD45RA+ positively selected. The origin of the receptors is a man between 18 and 35 years old in good health.

The CDR3 region is CASSTKQGVDSFLGNQPQHF. DNA of the CDR3: TGTGCCAGTAGTACTAAACAGGGGGTAGATAGTTTTCTTGGCAATCAGCCCCAGCATTTT. This chain connects TRBV19 to TRBJ1-5; 8 nucleotides line up with TRBD1. J lost 2 bases, V lost 4 bases, and 19 bases had no gene match. The CDR3 totals 20 residues. Looked up from germline, CDR1 is LNHDA and CDR2 is SQIVND (reference sequence).

This chain joins TRBV28 and TRBJ2-5, with 10 bases fitting TRBD2. The germline V gene encodes CDR1 MDHEN and CDR2 SYDVKM. The CDR3 length is 15 residues. V trimming: 8 bases; J trimming: 5 bases; junction bases outside the gene matches: 11. CDR3 amino acids: CASVGERGGGETQYF. DNA for the CDR3: TGTGCCAGCGTGGGGGAGCGGGGGGGCGGTGAGACCCAGTACTTC. The whole variable domain, remainder taken from reference TRBV28 and TRBJ2-5, is DVKVTQSSRYLVKRTGEKVFLECVQDMDHENMFWYRQDPGLGLRLIYFSYDVKMKEKGDIPEGYSVSREKKERFSLILESASTNQTSMYLCASVGERGGGETQYFGPGTRLLVL.

With regard to this clone: Other DNA sequences from this sample encode an identical CDR3 as well. The chain links TRBV5-6 to TRBJ2-7, with D possibly being TRBD1 (5 bases). The germline V gene encodes CDR1 SGHDT and CDR2 YYEEEE. Trimming shortened V by 2 bases and J by 2 bases, and 8 bases separated the two germline ends. CDR3 length equals 13 residues. The CDR3 DNA is TGTGCCAGCAGCTTTACAGGCCCCTACGAGCAGTACTTC. It codes for CASSFTGPYEQYF.

The CDR3 here is CASSLSGAGNTIYF. The CDR3 DNA reads TGTGCCAGCAGCTTATCAGGGGCTGGAAACACCATATATTTT. The chain carries TRBV7-3 and TRBJ1-3; tentative D call: TRBD1 (6 bases). Germline lookup yields CDR1 SGHTA and CDR2 FQGTGA. This CDR3 region has 14 residues. Trimming removed 2 bases at V and 2 bases at J, with 7 bases between.

This rearrangement joins TRBV6-6 to TRBJ2-3, with TRBD1 matching over 7 bases. Trimming took 7 bases from V and 5 from J; bases not matched to a gene: 3. The CDR3 contains 12 residues. Germline CDR1 is MNHNY and CDR2 is SVGAGI (reference sequence). CDR3 DNA sequence: TGTGCCAGCACTCGGACAGGAGATACGCAGTATTTT. Translation gives CASTRTGDTQYF.

The rearrangement links TRBV29-1 to TRBJ1-1; a weak D match, TRBD1 (5 bases). Trimming left V 6 bases short and J 1 base short, with 12 bases between. The CDR3 has 13 amino acids. The V gene's germline CDR1 is SQVTM and CDR2 ANQGSEA. In nucleotides, the CDR3 is TGCAGCGTGGCGGGACTGCCGAACACTGAAGCTTTCTTT. Translation gives CSVAGLPNTEAFF. Looking up the rest from reference TRBV29-1 and TRBJ1-1 gives the full variable domain: SAVISQKPSRDICQRGTSLTIQCQVDSQVTMMFWYRQQPGQSLTLIATANQGSEATYESGFVIDKFPISRPNLTFSTLTVSNMSPEDSSIYLCSVAGLPNTEAFFGQGTRLTVV.

This clone was detected only once. V and J are TRBV18 and TRBJ2-1; D is possibly TRBD1 or TRBD2 (5 bases each). V lost 3 bases and J lost 8, with 20 bases in between. CDR3 size: 16 residues. CDR1 is KGHSH and CDR2 is LQKENI in the germline V gene. The chain's CDR3 is CASSPTTGTSADEQFF. The DNA for the CDR3 is TGTGCCAGCTCACCTACTACGGGGACGTCGGCAGATGAGCAGTTCTTC.

Worth noting for this clone: This CDR3 is also generated by other DNA sequences in the sample. The chain combines TRBV6-1 with TRBJ1-1; 7 bases agree with TRBD1. The trim removed 6 bases at V and 0 bases at J, leaving 4 bases unmatched. This CDR3 is 14 amino acids long. Germline V lookup: CDR1 MNHNS, CDR2 SASEGT. The CDR3 loop is CASSRQGMNTEAFF. The CDR3 coding sequence is TGTGCCAGCAGCAGACAGGGAATGAACACTGAAGCTTTCTTT.

This sequence joins TRBV2 and TRBJ1-3, with a possible D match to TRBD1 (5 bases). The V end was cut by 3 bases, the J end by 8 bases, with 14 bases between. Germline V lookup: CDR1 SNHLY, CDR2 FYNNEI. The CDR3 has 14 amino acids. CDR3 bases: TGTGCCAGCAGTGACCGGGGGGTGGTAGACACCATATATTTT. Translation: CASSDRGVVDTIYF.

Comments on this clone: Other DNA sequences in this sample translate to the same CDR3. The chain carries TRBV18 and TRBJ2-7; perhaps TRBD1 as D (6 bases). The CDR3 spans 13 residues. Germline lookup yields CDR1 KGHSH and CDR2 LQKENI. Trimming stripped 3 bases from V and 2 bases from J, with 8 bases between. CDR3 DNA: TGTGCCAGCTCACCCGGACAGACCTACGAGCAGTACTTC. It yields the protein CASSPGQTYEQYF.

The CDR3 bases are TGTGCCAGCAGTTACGGTCCGGGAGGTTGGCAGTTCTTC. Its protein is CASSYGPGGWQFF. V gene TRBV6-6 combines with J gene TRBJ2-1; TRBD2 aligns across 7 bases. The V gene end was trimmed by 2 bases and the J gene end by 12 bases; junction bases not matched to a gene: 7. CDR1 and CDR2 (germline): MNHNY, SVGAGI (reference sequence). CDR3 length: 13 residues.

This clone was picked up one time. The V and J genes are TRBV29-1 and TRBJ1-1; D gene unclear. The CDR3 has 12 amino acids. Germline V gene lookup returns CDR1 SQVTM and CDR2 ANQGSEA. V was trimmed by 5 bases and J by 2 bases, leaving 9 bases between them. For the CDR3, the DNA is TGCAGCGTTTCCCATTTAAACACTGAAGCTTTCTTT. Translated: CSVSHLNTEAFF.

The J gene is TRBJ1-3, the V gene TRBV30; D gene unclear. CDR1 is GTSNPN and CDR2 is SVGIG in the germline V gene (reference sequence). Trimming took 3 bases from V and 3 from J, leaving 9 bases between them. The CDR3 runs 13 residues. The CDR3 DNA reads TGTGCCTGGAGCCCCACCAGTGGAAACACCATATATTTT. Its translation: CAWSPTSGNTIYF.

This chain connects TRBV5-1 to TRBJ2-7; D is tentatively TRBD1 or TRBD2 (5 bases each). Between the trimmed V and J ends, which lost 0 bases and 0 bases, there was a span of 10 bases. Germline loops: CDR1 SGHRS, CDR2 YFSETQ. The CDR3 consists of 15 residues. The CDR3 DNA is TGCGCCAGCAGCTTGGGAGGGACGCCCTCCTACGAGCAGTACTTC. It yields the protein CASSLGGTPSYEQYF.

This chain connects TRBV9 to TRBJ2-2, with 9 positions matching TRBD2. The V gene end was trimmed by 5 bases and the J gene end by 3 bases; junction bases not matched to a gene: 8. Germline CDR1 reads SGDLS; CDR2 reads YYNGEE. The CDR3 is 16 amino acids. CDR3 protein: CASRSSGGSHTGELFF. DNA of the CDR3: TGTGCCAGCAGGTCGAGCGGGGGGTCTCACACCGGGGAGCTGTTTTTT.

The CDR3 loop is CASSRGLNTEAFF. The CDR3 coding sequence is TGTGCCAGCAGCCGGGGACTAAACACTGAAGCTTTCTTT. J is TRBJ1-1 and V is TRBV7-8, with a weak D call TRBD1 (5 bases). The CDR3 is 13 residues long. The germline gives CDR1 SGHVS, CDR2 FQNEAQ. V gave up 5 bases and J gave up 2 bases, with 9 bases separating them.

This chain links TRBV5-8 with TRBJ2-2, with 8 bases matching TRBD2. The trim removed 7 bases at V and 2 bases at J, leaving 7 bases unmatched. CDR1 is SGHTS, CDR2 YDEGEE, per germline. This CDR3 is 15 amino acids long. The CDR3 loop is CASAREGDNTGELFF. CDR3 in DNA: TGTGCCAGCGCCCGGGAGGGGGACAACACCGGGGAGCTGTTTTTT.

The chain joins TRBV18 to TRBJ2-7, with D possibly being TRBD2 (6 bases). The V gene's germline CDR1 is KGHSH and CDR2 LQKENI. V shed 5 bases and J shed 4 bases, with 18 bases lying between them. CDR3 length: 15 residues. The CDR3 here is CASSASASANYEQYF. CDR3 in DNA: TGTGCCAGCTCAGCCTCGGCTAGCGCAAATTACGAGCAGTACTTC.

The V gene is TRBV5-4, the J gene TRBJ1-1, with D hard to call. The CDR3 sequence is 15 residues long. In germline, CDR1 is SGHNT, CDR2 YYREEE (reference sequence). V lost 4 bases to trimming and J lost 0 bases, with 13 bases between them. This chain's CDR3 is CASSPRSAVNTEAFF. The CDR3 region has the DNA TGTGCCAGCAGCCCCCGGTCCGCGGTGAACACTGAAGCTTTCTTT.

This clone has a single count. The J gene is TRBJ2-1, the V gene TRBV5-4; 7 bases map to TRBD2. Germline V gene sequence: CDR1 SGHNT, CDR2 YYREEE (reference sequence). This CDR3 spans 14 amino acids. V trimming: 1 base; J trimming: 6 bases; junction bases outside the gene matches: 4. Written as DNA, the CDR3 is TGTGCCAGCAGCTTGTCGGCTAGCGGCAATGAGCAGTTCTTC. This sequence encodes CASSLSASGNEQFF.

The rearrangement links TRBV10-3 to TRBJ1-1; 9 positions match TRBD1. CDR1 is ENHRY, CDR2 SYGVKD, per germline. V was pared by 6 bases and J by 1 base, with 3 bases of the junction left unmatched. The CDR3 sequence is 14 residues long. The CDR3: CAIRVQGANTEAFF. CDR3 DNA sequence: TGTGCCATCAGAGTACAGGGGGCGAACACTGAAGCTTTCTTT.

This chain joins TRBV30 and TRBJ2-1; a weak D match, TRBD2 (6 bases). The germline V and J ends were trimmed by 3 bases and 3 bases, with 15 bases remaining between them. CDR3 length: 15 amino acids. Per the germline V gene, CDR1 is GTSNPN and CDR2 is SVGIG (reference sequence). The CDR3 here is CAWRTPGLYYNEQFF. The CDR3 DNA sequence: TGTGCCTGGAGAACCCCGGGACTCTACTACAATGAGCAGTTCTTC.

This sequence joins TRBV4-1 and TRBJ2-3; no clear D gene. V was trimmed by 1 base and J by 1 base, leaving 12 bases between them. The CDR3 has 16 residues. Germline CDR1 reads MGHRA; CDR2 reads YSYEKL. The CDR3 here is CASSQGHGPGTDTQYF. The CDR3 region has the DNA TGCGCCAGCAGCCAAGGGCACGGACCAGGCACAGATACGCAGTATTTT.

The chain combines TRBV5-1 with TRBJ2-6; tentative D call: TRBD1 (5 bases). Germline V lookup: CDR1 SGHRS, CDR2 YFSETQ. The length of the CDR3 is 16 residues. V lost 4 bases and J lost 0, with 11 bases in between. CDR3 bases: TGCGCCAGCAGCGCGAGACAGAGCTCTGGGGCCAACGTCCTGACTTTC. Translated: CASSARQSSGANVLTF.